Given below is one T cell receptor (beta chain) in context. Original analysis: For nucleated cells, counts were estimated from reference gene primer amplification. Generated by immunoSEQ multiplex PCR, the TCRdb table keeps only in-frame clones and is missing some. The V and J calls and the clone size are those of that table, but D and trimming were determined from the DNA. The sample carries a few hundred thousand clones, roughly 90% recorded once. Participant-given clinical history determined each cohort assignment. In the 2 weeks before study entry, exposed participants met a COVID-19 case, which was PCR-confirmed or clinician-diagnosed. The CDR3 covers 14 residues. Germline loops: CDR1 SGHRS, CDR2 YFSETQ. Trimming took 4 bases from V and 4 from J; bases not matched to a gene: 7. This record belongs to a study of blood T cell repertoires in COVID-19. As for the study in general: Researchers got acute and convalescent COVID-19 samples from the United States, Italy and Spain.

Sequenced sample: PBMCs or T cells enriched from blood (not recorded which). The genes are TRBV5-1 and TRBJ1-1, with 7 bases lining up with TRBD1. The TCR sequence derives from a woman aged 40 to 50 who had been exposed to COVID-19. The CDR3 DNA reads TGCGCCAGCAGCCGGGAGACAGGGTCCACTGAAGCTTTCTTT. Translating gives CASSRETGSTEAFF.